The 19 T cell receptor beta chains given below trace back to one sample, sequenced in a study of blood T cell repertoires in COVID-19. This table comes from immunoSEQ multiplex PCR, and its TCRdb copy is limited to in-frame clones, with some not included. The sample yields 250,000 to 300,000 clones, approximately 86% seen once. Sequencing used PBMCs or T cells enriched from blood (not recorded which). These receptors came from a young woman who had recovered from COVID-19.

The chain combines TRBV5-1 with TRBJ2-3; 10 bases are shared with TRBD2. This CDR3 is 15 amino acids long. With V trimmed by 4 bases and J by 5 bases, 7 bases remained unmatched. Germline V gene lookup returns CDR1 SGHRS and CDR2 YFSETQ. CDR3 loop: CASSDASGSKDTQYF. In DNA form, the CDR3 reads TGCGCCAGCAGCGACGCTAGCGGGAGTAAAGATACGCAGTATTTT.

This chain links TRBV9 with TRBJ1-2, with D tentatively TRBD1 (5 bases). Trimming pared 4 bases from V and 0 bases from J, leaving 13 bases between. This CDR3 region has 15 residues. Germline V gene data show CDR1 as SGDLS and CDR2 as YYNGEE. The CDR3 DNA is TGTGCCAGCAGCCCAACGGGGGGTACTAACTATGGCTACACCTTC. Its protein is CASSPTGGTNYGYTF.

The J gene is TRBJ1-5, the V gene TRBV7-9; 7 bases match TRBD1. Looked up from germline, CDR1 is SEHNR and CDR2 is FQNEAQ (reference sequence). This CDR3 is 11 amino acids long. The V segment lost 4 bases and the J segment 9 bases; nucleotides outside the gene matches: 0. The CDR3 region is CASSSGGPQHF. The CDR3 DNA follows: TGTGCCAGCAGCTCAGGGGGGCCCCAGCATTTT.

V and J are TRBV7-9 and TRBJ1-2; possibly TRBD1 for D (5 bases). Looked up from germline, CDR1 is SEHNR and CDR2 is FQNEAQ (reference sequence). V was shortened by 2 bases and J by 1 base, with 8 bases between the two germline ends. This CDR3 comprises 14 residues. The CDR3 DNA sequence: TGTGCCAGCAGCTTAACAGGAGTTAACTATGGCTACACCTTC. It codes for CASSLTGVNYGYTF.

V and J are TRBV24-1 and TRBJ1-5; D ambiguous. V lost 2 bases and J 4 bases, leaving 2 bases between the germline ends. This CDR3 comprises 12 residues. CDR1 and CDR2 (germline): KGHDR, SFDVKD. CDR3 in amino acids: CATSDSNQPQHF. In nucleotides, the CDR3 is TGTGCCACCAGTGATTCAAATCAGCCCCAGCATTTT.

CDR3 amino acids: CASSLRDREGEQYF. The CDR3 DNA sequence: TGTGCCAGCAGCTTAAGGGACAGGGAAGGCGAGCAGTACTTC. This rearrangement joins TRBV5-4 to TRBJ2-7; 9 bases line up with TRBD1. Germline lookup yields CDR1 SGHNT and CDR2 YYREEE (reference sequence). The ends lost 2 bases at V and 6 bases at J; junction bases unmatched: 6. The CDR3 has 14 residues.

J is TRBJ1-3 and V is TRBV18; 12 bases map to TRBD1. The CDR3 extends over 17 amino acids. Losses at the gene ends were 3 bases for V and 4 bases for J; bases not matched to a gene: 7. Germline CDR1 and CDR2: KGHSH and LQKENI. CDR3 coding DNA: TGTGCCAGCTCACCCCGGGGACAGGGGGCAGGAGGAAACACCATATATTTT. This sequence encodes CASSPRGQGAGGNTIYF.

The V call is TRBV28, the J call TRBJ2-7, with TRBD2 matching over 8 bases. J lost 2 bases, V lost 5 bases, and 8 bases had no gene match. The germline V gene has CDR1 MDHEN and CDR2 SYDVKM. This CDR3 contains 15 residues. The CDR3 coding sequence is TGTGCCAGCAGTCACTTGCCGGGACTAGCCTACGAGCAGTACTTC. Protein: CASSHLPGLAYEQYF.

The chain is built from TRBV9 and TRBJ2-7; D may be TRBD2 (7 bases). Germline CDR1 reads SGDLS; CDR2 reads YYNGEE. Trimming pared 0 bases from V and 0 bases from J, leaving 13 bases between. The CDR3 has 16 residues. CDR3 protein: CASSVGAGADSYEQYF. In DNA, the CDR3 is TGTGCCAGCAGCGTAGGGGCGGGGGCGGACTCCTACGAGCAGTACTTC. Full variable domain (remainder filled in from reference TRBV9 and TRBJ2-7): DSGVTQTPKHLITATGQRVTLRCSPRSGDLSVYWYQQSLDQGLQFLIQYYNGEERAKGNILERFSAQQFPDLHSELNLSSLELGDSALYFCASSVGAGADSYEQYFGPGTRLTVT.

The chain's CDR3 is CASSGYGDGYGYTF. CDR3 bases: TGTGCCAGCAGCGGTTACGGGGATGGGTATGGCTACACCTTC. This chain connects TRBV7-2 to TRBJ1-2; D gene ambiguous. The CDR3 is made up of 14 amino acids. Trimming cost V 5 bases and J 5 bases, with 15 bases left between them. Germline V lookup: CDR1 SGHTA, CDR2 FQGNSA.

The chain uses TRBV6-5 and TRBJ2-1; the match to TRBD2 covers 8 bases. The CDR3 is 14 residues long. Germline V gives CDR1 MNHEY, CDR2 SVGAGI. The J segment lost 10 bases and the V segment lost 10 bases, leaving 15 bases of the junction unmatched. As DNA, the CDR3 is TGTGCCACCGAACGACTAGCGCACTCGGGGGAGCAGTTCTTC. This codes for CATERLAHSGEQFF.

The rearrangement links TRBV30 to TRBJ2-5; D possibly corresponds to TRBD1 (5 bases). Germline assignment: CDR1 GTSNPN and CDR2 SVGIG (reference sequence). V was trimmed by 4 bases and J by 4 bases, leaving 13 bases between them. The CDR3 contains 13 residues. The CDR3 region is CAWNGARGETQYF. As DNA, the CDR3 is TGTGCCTGGAACGGTGCAAGGGGAGAGACCCAGTACTTC.

The chain couples TRBV5-1 to TRBJ1-1; TRBD1 matches 9 bases. V dropped 0 bases and J dropped 3; count of bases not matched to a gene: 3. CDR3 length equals 15 residues. In germline, CDR1 is SGHRS, CDR2 YFSETQ. CDR3 nucleotides: TGCGCCAGCAGCTTGGTGGGACAGGGTTACACTGAAGCTTTCTTT. As protein: CASSLVGQGYTEAFF.

With regard to this clone: Its ends do not fully match the called genes, so a read error is possible. The chain uses TRBV7-2 and TRBJ2-1; 9 bases are a match to TRBD2. The CDR3 has 15 residues. Germline V gene sequence: CDR1 SGHTA, CDR2 FQGNSA. The CDR3 loop reads CASSLRGGPDKEQFF. In nucleotides, the CDR3 is TGTGCCAGCAGCTTGCGGGGGGGGCCCGACAAAGAGCAGTTCTTC. The variable domain in full, completed from reference TRBV7-2 and TRBJ2-1, reads GAGVSQSPSNKVTEKGKDVELRCDPISGHTALYWYRQSLGQGLEFLIYFQGNSAPDKSGLPSDRFSAERTGGSVSTLTIQRTQQEDSAVYLCASSLRGGPDKEQFFGPGTRLTVL.

This chain's CDR3 is CASRTGTGVYSPLHF. Here the CDR3 DNA reads TGTGCCAGCAGGACCGGGACAGGAGTTTATTCACCCCTCCACTTT. The chain links TRBV28 to TRBJ1-6; 8 bases align to TRBD1. Trimming cost V 6 bases and J 8 bases; bases outside gene matches: 9. Germline loops: CDR1 MDHEN, CDR2 SYDVKM. There are 15 residues in the CDR3.

The genes are TRBV2 and TRBJ1-2; a possible D gene is TRBD1 (6 bases). CDR1 SNHLY and CDR2 FYNNEI come from the germline V gene. This CDR3 has 11 residues. V was shortened by 10 bases and J by 8 bases, with 14 bases between the two germline ends. The CDR3 DNA reads TGTGCCACAAAAACAGGGAACGGCTACACCTTC. It is translated as CATKTGNGYTF.

The chain couples TRBV4-3 to TRBJ2-1, with D perhaps TRBD1 (6 bases). This CDR3 has 15 amino acids. The ends were cut back, 1 base at V and 4 bases at J, with 11 bases in the middle. Germline V lookup: CDR1 LGHNA, CDR2 YSLEER. The CDR3 is CASSQAGQPYNEQFF. The CDR3, as DNA: TGCGCCAGCAGCCAAGCGGGACAACCTTACAATGAGCAGTTCTTC.

This clone turned up a few times. The V call is TRBV7-3, the J call TRBJ1-3, with D possibly TRBD1 on 5 matching bases. V lost 2 bases, J lost 2 bases, and 10 bases lay in between. The CDR3 runs 15 residues. Looked up from germline, CDR1 is SGHTA and CDR2 is FQGTGA. In DNA, the CDR3 is TGTGCCAGCAGCTTAGGTGGGGCCGCTGGAAACACCATATATTTT. Protein sequence: CASSLGGAAGNTIYF.

The chain uses TRBV7-3 and TRBJ2-7, with TRBD2 as a possible D gene (6 bases). Per germline, CDR1 SGHTA and CDR2 FQGTGA. The V and J ends lost 1 base and 7 bases respectively, with 14 bases between them. This CDR3 is 14 amino acids long. The CDR3 sequence: CASSLNRDSEEQYF. The CDR3 DNA reads as TGTGCCAGCAGCTTAAACCGGGACTCTGAGGAGCAGTACTTC.